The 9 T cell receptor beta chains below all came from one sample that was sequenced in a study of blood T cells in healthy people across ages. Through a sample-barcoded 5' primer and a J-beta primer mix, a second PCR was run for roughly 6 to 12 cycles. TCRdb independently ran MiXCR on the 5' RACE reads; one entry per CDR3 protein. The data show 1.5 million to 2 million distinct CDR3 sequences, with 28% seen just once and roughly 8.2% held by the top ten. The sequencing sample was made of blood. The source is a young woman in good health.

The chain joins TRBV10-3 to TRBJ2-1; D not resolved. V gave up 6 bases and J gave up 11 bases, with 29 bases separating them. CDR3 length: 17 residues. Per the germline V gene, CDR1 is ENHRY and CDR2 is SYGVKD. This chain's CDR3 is CAISFFSSVDLRNKQFF. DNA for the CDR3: TGTGCCATCAGCTTCTTCTCTAGTGTAGATTTAAGGAATAAGCAGTTCTTC.

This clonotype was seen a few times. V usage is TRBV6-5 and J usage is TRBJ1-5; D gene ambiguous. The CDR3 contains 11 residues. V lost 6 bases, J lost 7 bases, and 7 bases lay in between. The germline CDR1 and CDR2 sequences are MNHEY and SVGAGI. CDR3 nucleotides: TGTGCCAGCAGCGGCGGGCAGCCCCAGCATTTT. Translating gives CASSGGQPQHF.

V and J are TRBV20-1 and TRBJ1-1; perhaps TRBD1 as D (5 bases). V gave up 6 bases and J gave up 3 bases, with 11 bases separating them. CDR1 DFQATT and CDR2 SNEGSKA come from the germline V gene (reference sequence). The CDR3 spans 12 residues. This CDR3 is CSAPEQDTEAFF. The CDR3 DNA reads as TGCAGTGCCCCCGAACAGGACACTGAAGCTTTCTTT.

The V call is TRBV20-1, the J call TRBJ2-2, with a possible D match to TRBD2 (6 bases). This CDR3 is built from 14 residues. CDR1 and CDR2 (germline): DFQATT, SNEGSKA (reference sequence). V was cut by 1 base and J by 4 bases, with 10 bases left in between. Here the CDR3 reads CSARVRTTTGELFF. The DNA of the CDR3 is TGCAGTGCTAGAGTGCGGACTACCACCGGGGAGCTGTTTTTT.

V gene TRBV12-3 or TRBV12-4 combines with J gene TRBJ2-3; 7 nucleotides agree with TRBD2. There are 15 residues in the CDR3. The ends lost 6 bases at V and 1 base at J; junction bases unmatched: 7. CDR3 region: CASRSSRGGTDTQYF. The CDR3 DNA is TGTGCCAGCAGGAGCAGCCGGGGGGGCACAGATACGCAGTATTTT.

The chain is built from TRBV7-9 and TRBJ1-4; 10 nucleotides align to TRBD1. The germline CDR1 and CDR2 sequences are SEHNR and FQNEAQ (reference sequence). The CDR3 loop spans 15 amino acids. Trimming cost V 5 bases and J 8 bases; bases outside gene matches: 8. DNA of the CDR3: TGTGCCAGCAGCGACCCGGGACAGGGGAAGGAAAAACTGTTTTTT. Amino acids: CASSDPGQGKEKLFF.

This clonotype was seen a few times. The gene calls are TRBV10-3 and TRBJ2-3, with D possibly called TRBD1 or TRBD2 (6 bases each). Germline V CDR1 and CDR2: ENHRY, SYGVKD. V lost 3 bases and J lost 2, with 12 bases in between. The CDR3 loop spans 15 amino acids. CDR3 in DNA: TGTGCCATCAGTGAAATGGGGGGCTACACAGATACGCAGTATTTT. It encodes CAISEMGGYTDTQYF.

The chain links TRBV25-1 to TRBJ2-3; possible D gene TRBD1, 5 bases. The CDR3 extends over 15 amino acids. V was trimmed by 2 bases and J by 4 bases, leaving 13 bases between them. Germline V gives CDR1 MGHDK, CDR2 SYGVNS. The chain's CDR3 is CASSEGAWGADTQYF. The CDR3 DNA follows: TGTGCCAGCAGTGAAGGCGCCTGGGGCGCAGATACGCAGTATTTT.

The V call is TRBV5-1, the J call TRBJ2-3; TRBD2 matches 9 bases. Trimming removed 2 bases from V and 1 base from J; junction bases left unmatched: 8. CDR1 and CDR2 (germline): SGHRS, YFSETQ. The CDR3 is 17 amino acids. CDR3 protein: CASSLGLAPPGTDTQYF. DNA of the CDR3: TGCGCCAGCAGCTTAGGACTAGCGCCCCCCGGCACAGATACGCAGTATTTT.